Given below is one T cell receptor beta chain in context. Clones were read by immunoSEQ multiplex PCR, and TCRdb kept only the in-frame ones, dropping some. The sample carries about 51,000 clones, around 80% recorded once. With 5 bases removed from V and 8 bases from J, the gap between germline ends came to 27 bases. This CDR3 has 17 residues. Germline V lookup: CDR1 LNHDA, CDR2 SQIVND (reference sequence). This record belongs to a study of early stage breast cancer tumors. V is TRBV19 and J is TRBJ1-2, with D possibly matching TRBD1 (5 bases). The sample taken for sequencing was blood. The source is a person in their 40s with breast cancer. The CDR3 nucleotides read TGTGCCAGTAGTGGCTGGTCTATGGGGGAGACTATGAAGGGCTACACCTTC. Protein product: CASSGWSMGETMKGYTF.